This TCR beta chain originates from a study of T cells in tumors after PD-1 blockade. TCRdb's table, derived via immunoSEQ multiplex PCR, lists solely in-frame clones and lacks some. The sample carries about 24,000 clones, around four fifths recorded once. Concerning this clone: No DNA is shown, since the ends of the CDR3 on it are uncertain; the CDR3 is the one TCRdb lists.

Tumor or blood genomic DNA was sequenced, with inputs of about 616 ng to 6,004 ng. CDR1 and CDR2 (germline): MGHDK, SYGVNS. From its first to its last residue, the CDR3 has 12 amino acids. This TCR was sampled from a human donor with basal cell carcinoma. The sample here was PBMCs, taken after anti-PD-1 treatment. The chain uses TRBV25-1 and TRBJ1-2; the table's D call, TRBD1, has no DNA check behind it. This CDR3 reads CASTVGQGAHTF.